The rows below give T cell receptor beta chains drawn from one sample of a study of blood T cell repertoires in COVID-19. Libraries were prepared by immunoSEQ multiplex PCR; TCRdb keeps only in-frame clonotypes and omits some of them. The top ten clones hold about 40% of a sample with 90,000 to 140,000 clones, approximately 81% of them seen once. Material: peripheral blood. The receptors stem from a man at least 80 years old with acute or convalescent COVID-19. Each CDR3 is given with its conserved first and last residue. D genes are given only for firm matches. Size is stated for part of the rows, as once, few or many counts, or as a class when the clone is expanded.

D: -
V: TRBV28
J: TRBJ1-5
length: 13
size: -
DNA: TGTGCCAGCAGTCCGAGGAGCAATCAGCCCCAGCATTTT
CDR3: CASSPRSNQPQHF

D: -
V: TRBV2
J: TRBJ2-7
length: 12
size: -
DNA: TGTGCCAGCAGTGGGCAGGGCTACGAGCAGTACTTC
CDR3: CASSGQGYEQYF

D: -
V: TRBV7-6
J: TRBJ2-6
length: 16
size: -
DNA: TGTGCCAGCAGCCCCGAGGCCACCTCTGGGGCCAACGTCCTGACTTTC
CDR3: CASSPEATSGANVLTF

D: TRBD1
V: TRBV25-1
J: TRBJ1-1
length: 13
size: -
DNA: TGTGCCAGCATCAGGGGGCAGAACACTGAAGCTTTCTTT
CDR3: CASIRGQNTEAFF

D: TRBD2
V: TRBV28
J: TRBJ2-2
length: 15
size: -
DNA: TGTGCCAGCAGTTACGGGACTAGCGGCACCGGGGAGCTGTTTTTT
CDR3: CASSYGTSGTGELFF

D: -
V: TRBV4-3
J: TRBJ2-7
length: 15
size: medium-sized
DNA: TGCGCCAGCAGCCAAGTGGCCGACATGTCCTACGAGCAGTACTTC
CDR3: CASSQVADMSYEQYF

D: -
V: TRBV2
J: TRBJ2-7
length: 11
size: -
DNA: TGTGCCAGTACGGGACTTTCCGAGCAGTACTTC
CDR3: CASTGLSEQYF

D: -
V: TRBV28
J: TRBJ2-1
length: 14
size: -
DNA: TGTGCCAGCGGTTTAGGACAGCCCTACAATGAGCAGTTCTTC
CDR3: CASGLGQPYNEQFF

D: TRBD2
V: TRBV6-2/TRBV6-3
J: TRBJ2-7
length: 15
size: -
DNA: TGTGCCAGCAGTTATCTAGCGGCCGGAGCCTACGAGCAGTACTTC
CDR3: CASSYLAAGAYEQYF

D: TRBD2
V: TRBV19
J: TRBJ2-7
length: 14
size: -
DNA: TGTGCCAGTAGTAAGACTAGCGGGAGGGGCGAGCAGTACTTC
CDR3: CASSKTSGRGEQYF

D: -
V: TRBV7-9
J: TRBJ2-1
length: 19
size: -
DNA: TGTGCCAGCAGCTTCCTCTTCCCCCCCCGCGGCGGGAACTACAATGAGCAGTTCTTC
CDR3: CASSFLFPPRGGNYNEQFF

D: TRBD1
V: TRBV5-1
J: TRBJ1-6
length: 18
size: -
DNA: TGCGCCAGCAGCTTGGTCCCAGGGGGCGAGGACTATAATTCACCCCTCCACTTT
CDR3: CASSLVPGGEDYNSPLHF

D: TRBD1
V: TRBV27
J: TRBJ2-6
length: 18
size: once
DNA: TGTGCCAGCAGTTTAAACAGGGGGCGCGGGTCTGGGGCCAACGTCCTGACTTTC
CDR3: CASSLNRGRGSGANVLTF

D: -
V: TRBV19
J: TRBJ1-2
length: 13
size: once
DNA: TGTGCCAGTAGTATAGCAAAAAACTATGGCTACACCTTC
CDR3: CASSIAKNYGYTF

D: TRBD1
V: TRBV27
J: TRBJ2-7
length: 18
size: -
DNA: TGTGCCAGCAGTCTTGTCTTACCGGGACAGGGGAGCTCCTACGAGCAGTACTTC
CDR3: CASSLVLPGQGSSYEQYF

D: -
V: TRBV3-1/TRBV3-2
J: TRBJ1-2
length: 17
size: -
DNA: TGTGCCAGCAGCGCCCGTTTGGGGAGGGGTAAGAACTATGGCTACACCTTC
CDR3: CASSARLGRGKNYGYTF

D: -
V: TRBV7-9
J: TRBJ1-5
length: 14
size: few
DNA: TGTGCCAGCAGCCACCGGGAGACCAATCAGCCCCAGCATTTT
CDR3: CASSHRETNQPQHF

D: TRBD1
V: TRBV7-8
J: TRBJ2-4
length: 15
size: -
DNA: TGTGCCAGCAGCTCACAGGGGGGAAGGGGAAACATTCAGTACTTC
CDR3: CASSSQGGRGNIQYF

D: -
V: TRBV5-1
J: TRBJ1-4
length: 14
size: few
DNA: TGCGCCAGCTCTCCGGGACAAGCTAATGAAAAACTGTTTTTT
CDR3: CASSPGQANEKLFF

D: TRBD2
V: TRBV18
J: TRBJ2-1
length: 15
size: -
DNA: TGTGCCAGCTCAGCTAGCGGACCCAGTTACAATGAGCAGTTCTTC
CDR3: CASSASGPSYNEQFF

D: -
V: TRBV18
J: TRBJ1-2
length: 14
size: -
DNA: TGTGCCAGCTCCCAACAGGTTTCTAACTATGGCTACACCTTC
CDR3: CASSQQVSNYGYTF

D: TRBD2
V: TRBV5-1
J: TRBJ2-3
length: 16
size: -
DNA: TGCGCCAGCAGCTCCTCTAGCGGGAGGACCACAGATACGCAGTATTTT
CDR3: CASSSSSGRTTDTQYF

D: -
V: TRBV27
J: TRBJ1-5
length: 14
size: -
DNA: TGTGCCAGCAGTTTATCGACAGCCTATCAGCCCCAGCATTTT
CDR3: CASSLSTAYQPQHF

D: -
V: TRBV5-1
J: TRBJ1-4
length: 14
size: -
DNA: TGCGCCAGCAGCTTGGGAGCAACTAATGAAAAACTGTTTTTT
CDR3: CASSLGATNEKLFF

D: -
V: TRBV28
J: TRBJ1-6
length: 14
size: -
DNA: TGTGCCAGCAGCAGTGGACAGTTTAATTCACCCCTCCACTTT
CDR3: CASSSGQFNSPLHF

D: -
V: TRBV6-1
J: TRBJ2-7
length: 12
size: -
DNA: TGTGCCAGCAGTGAACGGGGAAGCGAGCAGTACTTC
CDR3: CASSERGSEQYF

D: TRBD2
V: TRBV18
J: TRBJ2-3
length: 17
size: few
DNA: TGTGCCAGCTCACCACAAGAAAAGCGGGAGAACACAGATACGCAGTATTTT
CDR3: CASSPQEKRENTDTQYF

D: -
V: TRBV30
J: TRBJ1-4
length: 14
size: -
DNA: TGTGCCTGGAGTGTACGGCGGGGTAATGAAAAACTGTTTTTT
CDR3: CAWSVRRGNEKLFF

D: -
V: TRBV5-5
J: TRBJ1-4
length: 14
size: once
DNA: TGTGCCAGCAGCGGACAGCCCTCGAATGAAAAACTGTTTTTT
CDR3: CASSGQPSNEKLFF

D: -
V: TRBV2
J: TRBJ1-2
length: 12
size: -
DNA: TGTGCCAGCAGCGAGGGAGACTATGGCTACACCTTC
CDR3: CASSEGDYGYTF

D: -
V: TRBV5-6
J: TRBJ2-1
length: 19
size: -
DNA: TGTGCCAGCAGCCGTCGTCAGAGCGGGCGGGCCCAGTCGGGGAATGAGCAGTTCTTC
CDR3: CASSRRQSGRAQSGNEQFF

D: TRBD1
V: TRBV2
J: TRBJ1-4
length: 16
size: -
DNA: TGTGCCAGCAGTGAAGGAAGGACAGGGGGTGAGGAAAAACTGTTTTTT
CDR3: CASSEGRTGGEEKLFF

D: TRBD1
V: TRBV7-9
J: TRBJ1-4
length: 14
size: -
DNA: TGTGCCAGCAATCAAGGGGGCTCGGATGAAAAACTGTTTTTT
CDR3: CASNQGGSDEKLFF

D: TRBD1
V: TRBV11-2
J: TRBJ2-2
length: 17
size: -
DNA: TGTGCCAGCAGCCGTGGTTTACAGGGGGCGAGGACCGGGGAGCTGTTTTTT
CDR3: CASSRGLQGARTGELFF

D: TRBD1
V: TRBV4-2
J: TRBJ1-5
length: 17
size: -
DNA: TGTGCCAGCAGCCCCCGGACTCAGGGGGCGCAAAATCAGCCCCAGCATTTT
CDR3: CASSPRTQGAQNQPQHF

D: TRBD1
V: TRBV5-1
J: TRBJ2-4
length: 12
size: -
DNA: TGCGCCAGCAGCGTGGACAGGGACATTCAGTACTTC
CDR3: CASSVDRDIQYF

D: TRBD1
V: TRBV2
J: TRBJ2-3
length: 15
size: once
DNA: TGTGCCAGCAGTGAGAGGGGACAGGGGACAGATACGCAGTATTTT
CDR3: CASSERGQGTDTQYF

D: TRBD2
V: TRBV5-1
J: TRBJ2-2
length: 17
size: -
DNA: TGCGCCAGCAGCTTGGTGGCTAGCGGGAGTTCGGGCGGGGAGCTGTTTTTT
CDR3: CASSLVASGSSGGELFF

D: TRBD2
V: TRBV5-1
J: TRBJ2-1
length: 14
size: -
DNA: TGCGCCAGCAGCCCCAGGACTAGCGGGAATGAGCAGTTCTTC
CDR3: CASSPRTSGNEQFF

D: -
V: TRBV27
J: TRBJ1-3
length: 14
size: -
DNA: TGTGCCAGCAGTTTAGGGGGGATCGGGGACACCATATATTTT
CDR3: CASSLGGIGDTIYF

D: TRBD2
V: TRBV29-1
J: TRBJ2-1
length: 13
size: -
DNA: TGCAGCCTTACGGGACTAGAAATGAATGAGCAGTTCTTC
CDR3: CSLTGLEMNEQFF

D: -
V: TRBV4-2
J: TRBJ1-3
length: 16
size: few
DNA: TGTGCCAGCAGCCTGAGTTCAGGGAACTCTGGAAACACCATATATTTT
CDR3: CASSLSSGNSGNTIYF

D: TRBD1
V: TRBV5-1
J: TRBJ2-2
length: 17
size: -
DNA: TGCGCCAGCAGCTCTGTCCGGGACAGCCTAAACACCGGGGAGCTGTTTTTT
CDR3: CASSSVRDSLNTGELFF

D: -
V: TRBV18
J: TRBJ2-5
length: 13
size: -
DNA: TGTGCCAGCTCACCCGGGATTAAAGAGACCCAGTACTTC
CDR3: CASSPGIKETQYF

D: TRBD1
V: TRBV5-5
J: TRBJ1-2
length: 13
size: -
DNA: TGTGCCAGCAGCTTACGACAGGGCTTGTTTCCCACCTTC
CDR3: CASSLRQGLFPTF

D: -
V: TRBV5-1
J: TRBJ2-3
length: 15
size: -
DNA: TGCGCCAGCAGCTTGGAATCTACCCCGGCAGATACGCAGTATTTT
CDR3: CASSLESTPADTQYF

D: TRBD2
V: TRBV15
J: TRBJ2-3
length: 19
size: -
DNA: TGTGCCACCAGCAGTCGCGGGTCGGGACTAGCGTTTGAGACAGATACGCAGTATTTT
CDR3: CATSSRGSGLAFETDTQYF

D: -
V: TRBV6-6
J: TRBJ2-2
length: 16
size: -
DNA: TGTGCCAGCAGCCCTCGGGACACCGCGAACACCGGGGAGCTGTTTTTT
CDR3: CASSPRDTANTGELFF

D: TRBD2
V: TRBV5-6
J: TRBJ2-2
length: 15
size: once
DNA: TGTGCCAGCAGCTGGAGACTAGCGGGGACCGGGGAGCTGTTTTTT
CDR3: CASSWRLAGTGELFF